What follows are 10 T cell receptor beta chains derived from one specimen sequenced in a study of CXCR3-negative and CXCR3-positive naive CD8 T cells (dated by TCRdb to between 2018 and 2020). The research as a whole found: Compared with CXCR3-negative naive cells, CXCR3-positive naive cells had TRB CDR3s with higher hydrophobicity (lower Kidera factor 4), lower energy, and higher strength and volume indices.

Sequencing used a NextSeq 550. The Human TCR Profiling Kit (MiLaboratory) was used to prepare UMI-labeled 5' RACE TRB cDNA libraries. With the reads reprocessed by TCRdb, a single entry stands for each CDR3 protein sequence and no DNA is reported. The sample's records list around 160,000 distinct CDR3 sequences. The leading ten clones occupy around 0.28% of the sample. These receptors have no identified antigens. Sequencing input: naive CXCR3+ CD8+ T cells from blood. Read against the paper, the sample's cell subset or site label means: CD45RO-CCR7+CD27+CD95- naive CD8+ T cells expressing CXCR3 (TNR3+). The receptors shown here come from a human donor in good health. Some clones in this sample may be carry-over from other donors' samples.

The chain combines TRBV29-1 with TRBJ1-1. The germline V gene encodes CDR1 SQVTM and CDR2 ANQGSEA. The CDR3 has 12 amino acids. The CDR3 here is CSVRSLNTEAFF. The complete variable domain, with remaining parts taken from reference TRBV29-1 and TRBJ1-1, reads SAVISQKPSRDICQRGTSLTIQCQVDSQVTMMFWYRQQPGQSLTLIATANQGSEATYESGFVIDKFPISRPNLTFSTLTVSNMSPEDSSIYLCSVRSLNTEAFFGQGTRLTVV.

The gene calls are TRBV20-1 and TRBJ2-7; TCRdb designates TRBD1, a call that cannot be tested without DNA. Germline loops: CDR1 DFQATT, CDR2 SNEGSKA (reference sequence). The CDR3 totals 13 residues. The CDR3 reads CSARWQGTYEQYF.

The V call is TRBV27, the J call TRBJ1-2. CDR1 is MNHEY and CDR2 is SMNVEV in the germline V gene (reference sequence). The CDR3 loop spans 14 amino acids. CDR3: CASSFHKTARGGTF.

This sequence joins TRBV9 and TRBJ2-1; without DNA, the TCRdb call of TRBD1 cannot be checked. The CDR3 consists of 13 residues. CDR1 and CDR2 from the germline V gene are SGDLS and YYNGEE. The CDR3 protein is CASRPAGWNEQFF.

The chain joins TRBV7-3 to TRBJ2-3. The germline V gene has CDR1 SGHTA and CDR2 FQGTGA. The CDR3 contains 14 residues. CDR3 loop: CASSLTGSTDTQYF.

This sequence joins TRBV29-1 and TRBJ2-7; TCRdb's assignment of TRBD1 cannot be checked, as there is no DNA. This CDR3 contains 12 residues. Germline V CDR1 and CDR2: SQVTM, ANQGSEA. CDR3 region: CSGGAGEDEQYF.

CDR3 sequence reads: CSAEAANTEAFF. The rearrangement uses TRBV29-1 and TRBJ1-1. Germline-derived CDR1 and CDR2 are SQVTM and ANQGSEA. The CDR3 loop spans 12 amino acids. Supplemented by reference TRBV29-1 and TRBJ1-1, the full variable domain reads SAVISQKPSRDICQRGTSLTIQCQVDSQVTMMFWYRQQPGQSLTLIATANQGSEATYESGFVIDKFPISRPNLTFSTLTVSNMSPEDSSIYLCSAEAANTEAFFGQGTRLTVV.

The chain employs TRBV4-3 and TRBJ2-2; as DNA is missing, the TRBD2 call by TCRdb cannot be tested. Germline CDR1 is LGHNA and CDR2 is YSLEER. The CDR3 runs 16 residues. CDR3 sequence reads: CASSQESASGSGELFF.

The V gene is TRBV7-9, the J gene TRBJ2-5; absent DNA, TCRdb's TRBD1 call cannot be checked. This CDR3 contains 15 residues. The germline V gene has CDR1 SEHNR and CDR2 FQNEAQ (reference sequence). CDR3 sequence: CASSLIRLQGETQYF.

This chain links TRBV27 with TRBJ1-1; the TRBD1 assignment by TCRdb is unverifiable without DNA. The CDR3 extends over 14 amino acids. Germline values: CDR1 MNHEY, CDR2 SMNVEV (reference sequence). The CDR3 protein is CASSLKPGSAEAFF.